This T cell receptor (beta chain) appears in the sequencing data of a study of shared clonotypes between healthy human individuals. Whole-study findings and limits: Between four donors, naive CD4 clonotypes were shared at a level of about 5%.

This clone appeared a single time. The antigen is undetermined. The authors divided CD4+ cells into CD45RA+ naive and CD45RA-negative memory subsets. Trimming at V came to 8 bases and at J to 2 bases, leaving 3 bases not matched to a gene. Germline-derived CDR1 and CDR2 are SEHNR and FQNEAQ (reference sequence). The CDR3 has 12 amino acids. Some clones are missing from TCRdb's copy, which holds only in-frame ones; the method was immunoSEQ multiplex PCR. Among millions of clones listed, roughly 93% were seen once. Sequences were obtained from naive CD4+ T cells from PBMCs. Subset defined: CD45RA+ positively selected. This clonotype was obtained from a man between 18 and 29 years old in good health. Some clones in this sample may be carry-over from other donors' samples. V gene TRBV7-9 combines with J gene TRBJ2-7; TRBD1 matches at 7 bases. Here the CDR3 reads CASGDRAYEQYF. Written as DNA, the CDR3 is TGTGCCAGCGGGGACAGAGCCTACGAGCAGTACTTC.